This TCR beta chain came from a study of blood T cell repertoires in COVID-19 (dated by TCRdb to 2020 to 2022). About the study as a whole: The collaborator samples originated in the United States, Italy and Spain and spanned the acute and convalescent phases of COVID-19. The repertoires were released in a freely available public database meant as a resource for research on the immune response to SARS-CoV-2. The material from the prospective study consisted of cDNA or gDNA derived from T cells, B-cell-depleted T cells, or PBMCs. HLA class I and class II types, where available, came from metadata supplied by the sample provider rather than from assay-based typing. Sample metadata almost always included a de-identified subject ID, COVID-19 status, age in years and sex. Samples came from the ongoing ImmuneRACE study (first 160 participants) plus 1,254 subjects from 6 global collaborators. The dataset comprised deeply sampled blood TCRbeta repertoires from subjects exposed to, actively infected with, or recovered from COVID-19. Findings and caveats that apply to the study as a whole: How much clinical and demographic metadata was included differed by source and by participant, and the metadata was provided uncurated.

Whole blood was collected in K2EDTA tubes by collaborating institutions according to the institutions' own protocols. For TCRbeta analysis, collaborator samples were shipped as frozen whole blood, as isolated PBMCs, or as DNA extracted from either sample type. Turning to this clone: The antigen this receptor binds is unknown. No base quality values were provided; no much bigger clone lies one nucleotide off.

Taken from cysteine to phenylalanine, the CDR3 has 13 residues. The only DNA kept is the CDR3, 39 bases in frame from the first base. CDR1 and CDR2 are drawn from the germline V gene (reference sequence): SGHAT, FQDESV. The trim is 6 bases for V and 2 bases for J, with a gap of 11 bases between the germline ends. TCRbeta CDR3 regions were amplified from genomic DNA by means of the immunoSEQ Assay, a bias-controlled multiplex PCR. Regarding the original processing steps: Within the assay, amplification of reference gene primers was used to estimate how many nucleated cells each sample contained. To quantify the absolute abundance of each unique TCRbeta CDR3 rearrangement, sequence reads were collapsed and filtered. For each sample, productive Simpson clonality was calculated by taking the square root of Simpson's diversity index across productive rearrangements. In its TCRdb copy, this immuneACCESS table keeps in-frame sequences only and misses some clones. Where compared with another copy, unresolved V genes explain less than half of these, and the others have no known cause. D and trimming come from the DNA, and the V and J calls and clone size come from that table. Counted in this sample were fewer than 75,000 clones; over 70% of them appeared once. The ten largest clones add up to 3.2% of the sample.

The chain is encoded by TRBV11-1 joined to TRBJ2-7; the D gene is perhaps TRBD1, on 6 matching bases. The sequence was collected from a man between 60 and 75 years old with acute or convalescent COVID-19. Sequencing was performed on peripheral blood. DNA sequence: TGTGCCAGCAGTCGACAGGTAACCTACGAGCAGTACTTC. This sequence encodes CASSRQVTYEQYF.